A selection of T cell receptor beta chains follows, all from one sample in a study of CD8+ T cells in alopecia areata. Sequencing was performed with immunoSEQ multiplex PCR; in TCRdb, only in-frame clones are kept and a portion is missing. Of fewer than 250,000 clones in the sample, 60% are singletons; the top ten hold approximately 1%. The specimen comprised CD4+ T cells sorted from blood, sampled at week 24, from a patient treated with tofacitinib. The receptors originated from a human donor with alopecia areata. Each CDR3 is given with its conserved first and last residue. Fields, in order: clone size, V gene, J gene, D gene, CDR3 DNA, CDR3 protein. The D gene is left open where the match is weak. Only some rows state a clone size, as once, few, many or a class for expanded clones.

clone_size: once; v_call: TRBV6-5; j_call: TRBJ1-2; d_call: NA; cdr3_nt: TGTGCCTCTCGGGGGGCAGAACTTTATGGCTACACCTTC; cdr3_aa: CASRGAELYGYTF
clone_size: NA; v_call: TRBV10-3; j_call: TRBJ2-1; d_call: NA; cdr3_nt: TGTGCCATCGGGTCTCAACAAGGGGATGAGCAGTTCTTC; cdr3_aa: CAIGSQQGDEQFF
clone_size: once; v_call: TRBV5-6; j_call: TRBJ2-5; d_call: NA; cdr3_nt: TGTGCCAGCACTTTCGTGGGTGTGGAGACCCAGTACTTC; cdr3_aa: CASTFVGVETQYF
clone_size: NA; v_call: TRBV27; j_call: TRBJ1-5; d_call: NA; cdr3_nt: TGTGCCAGTCGACGGACCAGCAATCAGCCCCAGCATTTT; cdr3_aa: CASRRTSNQPQHF
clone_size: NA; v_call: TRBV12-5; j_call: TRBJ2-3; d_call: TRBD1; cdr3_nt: TGTGCTAGTTTACAAGGACAGGGTATTGGTACGCAGTATTTT; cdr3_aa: CASLQGQGIGTQYF
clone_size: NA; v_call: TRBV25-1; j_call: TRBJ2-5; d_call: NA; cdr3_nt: TGTGCCAGCAGTGTAGGAGAGACCCAGTACTTC; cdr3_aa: CASSVGETQYF
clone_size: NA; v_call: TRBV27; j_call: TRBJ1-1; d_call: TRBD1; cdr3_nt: TGTGCCAGCAGGCTCCGGGACAGCCCTCAAGCTTTCTTT; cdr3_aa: CASRLRDSPQAFF
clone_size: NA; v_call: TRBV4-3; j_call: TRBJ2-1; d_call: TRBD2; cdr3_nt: TGCGCCAGCAGCCAAGACAGCGGGGGCCACTACAATGAGCAGTTCTTC; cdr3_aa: CASSQDSGGHYNEQFF
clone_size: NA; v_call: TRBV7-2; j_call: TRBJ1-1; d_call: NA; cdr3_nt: TGTGCCAGCAGCTCCAGGGGTAGGGAGACTGAAGCTTTCTTT; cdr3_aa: CASSSRGRETEAFF
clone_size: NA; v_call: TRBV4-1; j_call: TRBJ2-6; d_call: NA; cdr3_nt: TGCGCCAGCAGCCAAGTCCTGGAACCCTCTGGGGCCAACGTCCTGACTTTC; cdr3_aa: CASSQVLEPSGANVLTF
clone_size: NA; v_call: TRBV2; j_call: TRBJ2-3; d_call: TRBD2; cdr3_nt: TGTGCCACCGGGGGGACTAGACGCGCAGATACGCAGTATTTT; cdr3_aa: CATGGTRRADTQYF
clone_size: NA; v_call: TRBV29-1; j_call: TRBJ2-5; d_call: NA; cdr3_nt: TGCAGCGTTGAAGATAGGGGAGGCATACAGAGGTACCAAGAGACCCAGTACTTC; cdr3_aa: CSVEDRGGIQRYQETQYF
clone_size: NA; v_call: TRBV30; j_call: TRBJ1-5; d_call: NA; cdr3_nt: TGTGCCGCACAGGGAAGAGGCCAGCCCCAGCATTTT; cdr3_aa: CAAQGRGQPQHF
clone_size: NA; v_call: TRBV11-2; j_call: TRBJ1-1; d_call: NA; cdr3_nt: TGTGCCAGCAGTAGGGACACCAACACTGAAGCTTTCTTT; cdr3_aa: CASSRDTNTEAFF
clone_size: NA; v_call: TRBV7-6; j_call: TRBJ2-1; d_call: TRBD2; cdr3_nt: TGTGCCAGCAGCTTAAAAACTTCTGGACTAGCGGGGGGCACCTACAATGAGCAGTTCTTC; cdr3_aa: CASSLKTSGLAGGTYNEQFF
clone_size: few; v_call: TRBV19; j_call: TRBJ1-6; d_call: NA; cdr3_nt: TGTGCCAGTAGTAAGGGACTCCATCAGGCACCCCTCCACTTT; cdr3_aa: CASSKGLHQAPLHF